This TCR beta chain came from a study of OX40 agonist ivuxolimab in advanced cancers. Points from the study as a whole: Individuals who were partial responders at 0.1-3.0 mg/kg had clonal expansion that ranked among the lowest. Also present in some nonresponders was a low level of normalized T-cell clonal expansion. Average numbers of expanded clones were greater in CD8+ T cells than in CD4+. At 0.1 to 3.0 mg/kg and by week 6, CD4+ and CD8+ T cells in the blood had expanded clonally.

On this clone itself: Its antigen is not identified.

Here immunoSEQ multiplex PCR was the method, and the copy in TCRdb shows in-frame clones only, minus some. This table holds 75,000 to 100,000 clones, 84% found once. Unmatched junction bases numbered 5, after V lost 8 bases and J lost 6 bases. Germline V gene data show CDR1 as LNHNV and CDR2 as YYDKDF (reference sequence). The length of the CDR3 is 14 residues. The origin of this receptor is an adult with an advanced solid tumor such as melanoma, head and neck, liver or kidney cancer. Specimen: CD4+ or CD8+ T cells sorted from blood, collected in a trial of the OX40 agonist ivuxolimab. The chain has TRBV15 and TRBJ1-6; 9 bases agree with TRBD1. In DNA, the CDR3 is TGTGCCACCTTATCGACAGGGGGTAATTCACCCCTCCACTTT. This translates into CATLSTGGNSPLHF. The full variable domain, with the rest looked up from reference TRBV15 and TRBJ1-6, is DAMVIQNPRYQVTQFGKPVTLSCSQTLNHNVMYWYQQKSSQAPKLLFHYYDKDFNNEADTPDNFQSRRPNTSFCFLDIRSPGLGDTAMYLCATLSTGGNSPLHFGNGTRLTVT.